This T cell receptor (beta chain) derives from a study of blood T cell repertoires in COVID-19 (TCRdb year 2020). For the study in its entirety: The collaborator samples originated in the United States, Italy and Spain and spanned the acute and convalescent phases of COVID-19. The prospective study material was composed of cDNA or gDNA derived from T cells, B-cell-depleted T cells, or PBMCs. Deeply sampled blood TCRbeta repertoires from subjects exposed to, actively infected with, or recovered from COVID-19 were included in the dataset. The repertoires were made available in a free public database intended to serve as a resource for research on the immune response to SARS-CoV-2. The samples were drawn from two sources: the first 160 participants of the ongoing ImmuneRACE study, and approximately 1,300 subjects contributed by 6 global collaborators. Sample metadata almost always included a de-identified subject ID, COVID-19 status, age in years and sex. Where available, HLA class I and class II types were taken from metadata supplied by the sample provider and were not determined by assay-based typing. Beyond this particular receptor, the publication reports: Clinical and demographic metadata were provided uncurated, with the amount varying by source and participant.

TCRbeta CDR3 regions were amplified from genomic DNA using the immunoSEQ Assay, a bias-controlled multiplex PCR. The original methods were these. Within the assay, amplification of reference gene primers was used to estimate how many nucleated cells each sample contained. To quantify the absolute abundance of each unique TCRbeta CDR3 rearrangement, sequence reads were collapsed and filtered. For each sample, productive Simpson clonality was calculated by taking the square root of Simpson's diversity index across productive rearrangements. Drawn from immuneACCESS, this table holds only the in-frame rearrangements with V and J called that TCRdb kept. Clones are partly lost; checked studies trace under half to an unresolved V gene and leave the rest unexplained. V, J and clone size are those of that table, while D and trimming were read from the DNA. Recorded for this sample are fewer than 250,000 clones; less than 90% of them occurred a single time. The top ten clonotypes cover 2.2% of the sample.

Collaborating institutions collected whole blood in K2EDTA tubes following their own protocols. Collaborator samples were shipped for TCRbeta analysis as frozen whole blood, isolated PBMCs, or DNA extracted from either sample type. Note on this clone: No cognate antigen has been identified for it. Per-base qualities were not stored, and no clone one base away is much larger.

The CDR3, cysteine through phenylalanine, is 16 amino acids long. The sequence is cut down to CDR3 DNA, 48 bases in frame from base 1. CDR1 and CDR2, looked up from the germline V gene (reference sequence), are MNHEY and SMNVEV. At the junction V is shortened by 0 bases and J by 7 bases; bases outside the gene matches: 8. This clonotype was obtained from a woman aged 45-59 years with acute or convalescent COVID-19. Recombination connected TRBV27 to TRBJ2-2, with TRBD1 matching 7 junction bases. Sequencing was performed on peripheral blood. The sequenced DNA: TGTGCCAGCAGTTTATCGCAAATAAACAGGGGCGGGGAGCTGTTTTTT. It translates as CASSLSQINRGGELFF.